Shown below are 5 T cell receptor beta chains from a single sample sequenced in a study of human T cells and chemical hapten exposure. TCRdb re-called the RACE reads through MiXCR, storing one row per CDR3 protein. This table holds some 41,000 distinct CDR3 sequences, over 3.5% found once. As for time point: patch test 1, 2 weeks after DPC sensitization. This sample's treatment: therapeutic diphenylcyclopropenone sensitization with weekly scalp DPC. Extraction yielded total RNA from whole blood (unfractionated). The sequenced sample was whole blood, obtained in connection with sensitization to the hapten diphenylcyclopropenone (DPC). The receptor set was obtained from a man aged 45 to 65 with alopecia areata. Some clones in this sample may be carry-over from other donors' samples.

This clonotype was seen many times. The DNA of the CDR3 is TGTGCCAGCACCCCCCCGGGACAGGGAATGGACGAGCAGTACTTC. It specifies CASTPPGQGMDEQYF. The chain combines TRBV6-5 with TRBJ2-7; TRBD1 matches 9 bases. Germline loops: CDR1 MNHEY, CDR2 SVGAGI. Trimming removed 7 bases from V and 5 bases from J; junction bases left unmatched: 12. The CDR3 is made up of 15 amino acids.

This clonotype was found many times. The V and J genes are TRBV5-1 and TRBJ2-5, with TRBD2 matching 12 bases. CDR3 length equals 17 residues. Germline V gene sequence: CDR1 SGHRS, CDR2 YFSETQ. Germline trimming cut 0 bases from V and 5 bases from J; bases unmatched to any gene: 8. The CDR3 sequence is CASSLAQTSGSFETQYF. CDR3 bases: TGCGCCAGCAGCTTGGCCCAGACTAGCGGGAGTTTTGAGACCCAGTACTTC.

This clonotype was observed many times. J is TRBJ2-6 and V is TRBV3-1, with a tentative D call TRBD2 (5 bases). This CDR3 has 16 amino acids. Germline lookup yields CDR1 LGHDT and CDR2 YNNKEL (reference sequence). Trimming took 2 bases from V and 4 from J, leaving 12 bases between them. This CDR3 reads CASSQSWETGANVLTF. Here the CDR3 DNA reads TGTGCCAGCAGCCAATCCTGGGAGACCGGGGCCAACGTCCTGACTTTC.

By frequency in the sample, this clonotype is medium-sized. V usage is TRBV28 and J usage is TRBJ1-6; D is unclear. Trimming stripped 7 bases from V and 0 bases from J, with 10 bases between. The CDR3 sequence is 15 residues long. Looked up from germline, CDR1 is MDHEN and CDR2 is SYDVKM. The CDR3 loop is CASNPVLSYNSPLHF. In nucleotides, the CDR3 is TGTGCCAGCAACCCCGTTCTCTCCTATAATTCACCCCTCCACTTT.

Ten or more counts support this clonotype. V gene TRBV20-1 combines with J gene TRBJ2-5; the D gene is possibly TRBD1 (6 bases). The CDR3 totals 13 residues. Trimming pared 7 bases from V and 3 bases from J, leaving 15 bases between. Germline CDR1 is DFQATT and CDR2 is SNEGSKA (reference sequence). The CDR3 is CSVADRFKETQYF. The CDR3 DNA reads TGCAGTGTTGCGGACAGATTTAAAGAGACCCAGTACTTC.